The present TCR beta chain was sequenced within a study of lymphopenia after photon versus proton radiotherapy. Data came from immunoSEQ multiplex PCR; TCRdb stores just in-frame clones and leaves some out. The profile shows over 50,000 clones, more than 75% of them singletons. The CDR3 totals 15 residues. The V and J ends lost 3 bases and 2 bases respectively, with 12 bases between them. The V gene's germline CDR1 is SGHTA and CDR2 FQGNSA. Study outcomes and limitations: Relative stability marked proton patients; photon patients lost diversity and naive cells. Post-nadir TCR diversity decline inversely tracked overall survival among those who died. Better survival with proton therapy was suggested as possible, not demonstrated.

Concerning this clone itself: Its specificity is not known.

The source of this sequence is a man in his forties with gastric cancer. The source was peripheral blood, collected from a patient treated with photon-based radiotherapy. The chain has TRBV7-2 and TRBJ2-3; no clear D gene. The CDR3 DNA reads TGTGCCAGCAGCTTGCCGACTTACTCCACAGATACGCAGTATTTT. Amino acid sequence: CASSLPTYSTDTQYF.